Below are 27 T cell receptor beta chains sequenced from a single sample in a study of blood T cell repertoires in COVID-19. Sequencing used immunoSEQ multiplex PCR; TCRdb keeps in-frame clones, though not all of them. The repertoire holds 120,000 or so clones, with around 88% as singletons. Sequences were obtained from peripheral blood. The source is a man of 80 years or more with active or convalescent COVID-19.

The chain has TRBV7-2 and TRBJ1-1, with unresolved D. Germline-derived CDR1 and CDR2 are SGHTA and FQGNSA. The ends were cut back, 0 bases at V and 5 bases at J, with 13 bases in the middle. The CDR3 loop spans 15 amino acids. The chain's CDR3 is CASSLAIGSGTEAFF. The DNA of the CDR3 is TGTGCCAGCAGCTTAGCGATAGGGTCGGGGACTGAAGCTTTCTTT.

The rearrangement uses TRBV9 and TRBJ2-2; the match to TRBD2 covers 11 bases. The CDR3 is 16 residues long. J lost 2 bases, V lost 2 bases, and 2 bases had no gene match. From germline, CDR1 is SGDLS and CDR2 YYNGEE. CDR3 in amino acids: CASSVLAGGNTGELFF. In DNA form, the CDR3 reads TGTGCCAGCAGCGTTCTAGCGGGGGGAAACACCGGGGAGCTGTTTTTT.

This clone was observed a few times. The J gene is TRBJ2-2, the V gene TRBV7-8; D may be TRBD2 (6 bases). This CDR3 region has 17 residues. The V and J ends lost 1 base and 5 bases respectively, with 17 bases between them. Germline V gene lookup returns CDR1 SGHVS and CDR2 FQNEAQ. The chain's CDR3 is CASSLVRREKGTGELFF. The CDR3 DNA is TGTGCCAGCAGCTTAGTCAGGCGGGAAAAAGGGACCGGGGAGCTGTTTTTT.

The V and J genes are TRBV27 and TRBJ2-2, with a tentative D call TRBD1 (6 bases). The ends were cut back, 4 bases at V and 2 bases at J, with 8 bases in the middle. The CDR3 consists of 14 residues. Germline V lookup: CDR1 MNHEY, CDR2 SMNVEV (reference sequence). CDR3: CASSSDRNTGELFF. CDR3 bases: TGTGCCAGCAGTTCGGACAGAAACACCGGGGAGCTGTTTTTT.

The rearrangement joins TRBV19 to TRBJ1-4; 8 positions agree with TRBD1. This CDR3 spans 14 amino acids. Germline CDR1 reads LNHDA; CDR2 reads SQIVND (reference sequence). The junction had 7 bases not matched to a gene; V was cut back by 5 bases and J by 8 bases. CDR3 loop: CASSWGQVPEKLFF. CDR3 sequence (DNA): TGTGCCAGTAGTTGGGGACAGGTGCCAGAAAAACTGTTTTTT.

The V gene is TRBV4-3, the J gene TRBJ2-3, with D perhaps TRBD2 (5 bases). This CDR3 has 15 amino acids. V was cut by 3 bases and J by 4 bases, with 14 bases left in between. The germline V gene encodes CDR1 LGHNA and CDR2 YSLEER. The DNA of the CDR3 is TGCGCCAGCAGCCACCGGAGGTTGGGTGCAGATACGCAGTATTTT. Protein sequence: CASSHRRLGADTQYF.

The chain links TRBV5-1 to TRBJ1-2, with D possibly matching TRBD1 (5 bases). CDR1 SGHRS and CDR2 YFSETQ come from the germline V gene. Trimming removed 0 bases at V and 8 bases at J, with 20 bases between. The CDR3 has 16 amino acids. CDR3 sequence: CASSLALGQGSWGYTF. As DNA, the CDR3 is TGCGCCAGCAGCTTGGCCTTGGGGCAGGGCTCATGGGGCTACACCTTC. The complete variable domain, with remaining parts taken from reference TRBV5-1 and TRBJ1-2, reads KAGVTQTPRYLIKTRGQQVTLSCSPISGHRSVSWYQQTPGQGLQFLFEYFSETQRNKGNFPGRFSGRQFSNSRSEMNVSTLELGDSALYLCASSLALGQGSWGYTFGSGTRLTVV.

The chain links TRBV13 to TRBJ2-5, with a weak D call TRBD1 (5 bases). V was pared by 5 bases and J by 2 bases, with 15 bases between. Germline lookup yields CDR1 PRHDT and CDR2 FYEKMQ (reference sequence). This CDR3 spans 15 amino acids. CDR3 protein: CASSEYRTRQETQYF. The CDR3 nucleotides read TGTGCCAGCAGCGAATACCGGACAAGACAAGAGACCCAGTACTTC.

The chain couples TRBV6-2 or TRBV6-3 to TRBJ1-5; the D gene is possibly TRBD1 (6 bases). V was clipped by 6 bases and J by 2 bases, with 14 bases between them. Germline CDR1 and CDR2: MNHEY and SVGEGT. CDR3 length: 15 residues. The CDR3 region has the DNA TGTGCCAGCAGCTCATCAGGGGCCGGCAATCAGCCCCAGCATTTT. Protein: CASSSSGAGNQPQHF.

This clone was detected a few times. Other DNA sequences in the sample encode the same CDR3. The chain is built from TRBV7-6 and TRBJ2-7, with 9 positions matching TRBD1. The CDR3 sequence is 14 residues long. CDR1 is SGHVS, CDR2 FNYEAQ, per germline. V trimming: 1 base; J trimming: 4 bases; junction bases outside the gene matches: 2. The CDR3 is CASSLGQGGYEQYF. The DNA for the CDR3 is TGTGCCAGCAGCTTAGGACAGGGGGGGTACGAGCAGTACTTC.

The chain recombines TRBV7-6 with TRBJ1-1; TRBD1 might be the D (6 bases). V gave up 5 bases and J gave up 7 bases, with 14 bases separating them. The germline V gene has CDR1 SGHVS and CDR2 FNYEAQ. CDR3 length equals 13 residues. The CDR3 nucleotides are TGTGCCAGCAGCCCAAGGGAGGGGGTTGAAGCTTTCTTT. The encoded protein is CASSPREGVEAFF.

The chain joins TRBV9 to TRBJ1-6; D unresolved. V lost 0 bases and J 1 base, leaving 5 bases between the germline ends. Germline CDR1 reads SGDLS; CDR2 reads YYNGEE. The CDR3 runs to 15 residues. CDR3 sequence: CASSVAGSYNSPLHF. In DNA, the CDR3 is TGTGCCAGCAGCGTAGCGGGGTCCTATAATTCACCCCTCCACTTT.

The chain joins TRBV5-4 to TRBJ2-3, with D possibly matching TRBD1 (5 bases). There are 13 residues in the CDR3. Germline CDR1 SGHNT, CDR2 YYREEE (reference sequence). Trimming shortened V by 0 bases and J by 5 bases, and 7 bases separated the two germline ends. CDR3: CASSLEGVDTQYF. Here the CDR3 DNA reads TGTGCCAGCAGCTTGGAAGGGGTAGATACGCAGTATTTT.

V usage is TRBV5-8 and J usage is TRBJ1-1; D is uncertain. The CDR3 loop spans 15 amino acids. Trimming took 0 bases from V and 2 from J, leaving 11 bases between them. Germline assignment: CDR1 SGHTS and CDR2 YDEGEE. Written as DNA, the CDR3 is TGTGCCAGCAGCTTGGGCCTCTACCCCAACACTGAAGCTTTCTTT. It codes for CASSLGLYPNTEAFF.

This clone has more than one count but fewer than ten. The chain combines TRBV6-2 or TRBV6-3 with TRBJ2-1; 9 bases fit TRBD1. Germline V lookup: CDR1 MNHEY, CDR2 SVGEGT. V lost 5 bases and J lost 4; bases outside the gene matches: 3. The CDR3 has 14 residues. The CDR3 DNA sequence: TGTGCCAGCAGTAACGGACAGGGGTACAATGAGCAGTTCTTC. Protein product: CASSNGQGYNEQFF.

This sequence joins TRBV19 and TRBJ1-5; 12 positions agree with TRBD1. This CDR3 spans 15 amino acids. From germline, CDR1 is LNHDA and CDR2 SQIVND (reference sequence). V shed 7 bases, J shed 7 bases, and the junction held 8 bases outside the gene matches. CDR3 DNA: TGTGCCAGTACCGGGACAGGGGGCGCAGGACAGCCCCAGCATTTT. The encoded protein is CASTGTGGAGQPQHF.

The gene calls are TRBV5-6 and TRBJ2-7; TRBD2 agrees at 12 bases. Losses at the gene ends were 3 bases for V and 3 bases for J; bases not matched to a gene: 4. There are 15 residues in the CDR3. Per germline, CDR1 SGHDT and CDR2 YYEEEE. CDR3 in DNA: TGTGCCAGCAGCTCTCAGACTAGCGGGGGCTACGAGCAGTACTTC. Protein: CASSSQTSGGYEQYF.

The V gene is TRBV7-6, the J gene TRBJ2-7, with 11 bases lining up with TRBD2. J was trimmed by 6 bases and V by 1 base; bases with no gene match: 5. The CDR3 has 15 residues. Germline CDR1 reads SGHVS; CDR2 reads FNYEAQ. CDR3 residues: CASSLEIAGGREQYF. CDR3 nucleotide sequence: TGTGCCAGCAGCTTAGAGATAGCGGGGGGGCGCGAGCAGTACTTC.

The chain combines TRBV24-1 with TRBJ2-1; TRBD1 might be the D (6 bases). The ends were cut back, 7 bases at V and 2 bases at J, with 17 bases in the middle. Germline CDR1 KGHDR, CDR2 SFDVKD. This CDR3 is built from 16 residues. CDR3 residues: CATSGKKTGTYNEQFF. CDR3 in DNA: TGTGCCACCAGCGGGAAAAAGACAGGAACCTACAATGAGCAGTTCTTC.

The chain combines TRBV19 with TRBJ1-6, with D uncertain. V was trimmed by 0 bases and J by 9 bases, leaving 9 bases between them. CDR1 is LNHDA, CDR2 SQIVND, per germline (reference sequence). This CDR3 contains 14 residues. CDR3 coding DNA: TGTGCCAGTAGTATAGACCGGGGAAGTTCACCCCTCCACTTT. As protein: CASSIDRGSSPLHF.

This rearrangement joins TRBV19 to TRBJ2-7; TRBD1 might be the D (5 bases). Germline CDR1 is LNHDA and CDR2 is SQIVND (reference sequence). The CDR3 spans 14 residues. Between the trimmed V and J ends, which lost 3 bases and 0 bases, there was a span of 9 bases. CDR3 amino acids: CASSMTASSYEQYF. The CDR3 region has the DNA TGTGCCAGTAGTATGACAGCAAGCTCCTACGAGCAGTACTTC.

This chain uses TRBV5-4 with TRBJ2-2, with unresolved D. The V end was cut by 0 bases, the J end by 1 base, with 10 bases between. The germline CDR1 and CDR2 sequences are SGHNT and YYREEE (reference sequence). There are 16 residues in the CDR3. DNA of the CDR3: TGTGCCAGCAGCTTGGGAGCTACGATGAACACCGGGGAGCTGTTTTTT. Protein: CASSLGATMNTGELFF.

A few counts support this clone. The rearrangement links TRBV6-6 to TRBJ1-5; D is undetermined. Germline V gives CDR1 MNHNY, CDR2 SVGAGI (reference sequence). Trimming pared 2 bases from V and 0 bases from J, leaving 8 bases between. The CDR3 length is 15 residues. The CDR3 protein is CASSYGRYSNQPQHF. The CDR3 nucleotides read TGTGCCAGCAGTTACGGCAGGTATAGCAATCAGCCCCAGCATTTT.

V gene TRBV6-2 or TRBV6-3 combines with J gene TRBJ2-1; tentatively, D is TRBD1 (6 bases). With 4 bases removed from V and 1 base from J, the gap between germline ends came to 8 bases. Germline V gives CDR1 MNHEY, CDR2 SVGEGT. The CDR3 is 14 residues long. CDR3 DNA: TGTGCCAGCAGTTTCGGACAGTCCTACAATGAGCAGTTCTTC. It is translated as CASSFGQSYNEQFF.

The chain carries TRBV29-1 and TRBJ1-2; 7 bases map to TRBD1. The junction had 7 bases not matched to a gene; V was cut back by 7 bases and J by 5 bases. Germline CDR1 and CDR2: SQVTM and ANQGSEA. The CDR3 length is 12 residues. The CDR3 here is CSGTGSWYGYTF. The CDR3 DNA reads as TGCAGCGGGACAGGAAGTTGGTATGGCTACACCTTC.

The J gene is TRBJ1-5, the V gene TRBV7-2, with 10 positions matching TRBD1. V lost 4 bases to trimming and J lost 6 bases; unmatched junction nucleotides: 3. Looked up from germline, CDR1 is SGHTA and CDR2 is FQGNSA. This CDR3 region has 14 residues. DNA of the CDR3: TGTGCCAGCAGCTACGGACAGGGGGGTCAGCCCCAGCATTTT. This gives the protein CASSYGQGGQPQHF.

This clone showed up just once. The CDR3 nucleotides read TGTGCCAGCATTTTCCCGGGGGTGTTAAGTTCCGGGGAGCTGTTTTTT. Translating it yields CASIFPGVLSSGELFF. V usage is TRBV6-4 and J usage is TRBJ2-2; a weak D match, TRBD2 (6 bases). Trimming left V 7 bases short and J 6 bases short, with 21 bases between. The germline V gene encodes CDR1 MRHNA and CDR2 SNTAGT. This CDR3 has 16 amino acids.